A selection of T cell receptor beta chains follows, all from one sample in a study of PD-1 blockade in classical Hodgkin lymphoma. Assay used: immunoSEQ multiplex PCR; TCRdb lists only in-frame clones, some missing. This sample has approximately 61,000 clones, with roughly nine tenths found just once. Sequenced material: peripheral blood mononuclear cells (PBMCs), taken before the fourth cycle of nivolumab. These TCRs come from a human donor with classical Hodgkin lymphoma. The CDR3 runs from the conserved cysteine through the conserved F or W. The D gene is left open where the match is weak. Clone size appears in some rows only: once, few, many, or a class for an expanded clone.

once	.	TRBV29-1	TRBJ2-2	TGCAGCGTCAATCCAACGGGGGCGGGCGGGGAGCTGTTTTTT	CSVNPTGAGGELFF
.	.	TRBV5-1	TRBJ1-1	TGCGCCAGCAGCTTGTCCCCAGAAATGAACACTGAAGCTTTCTTT	CASSLSPEMNTEAFF
.	TRBD1	TRBV30	TRBJ1-6	TGTGCCTGGGGGACAGGCAATAATTCACCCCTCCACTTT	CAWGTGNNSPLHF
.	.	TRBV27	TRBJ2-7	TGTGCCAGCAGTTTAGGGGGAGAGCAGTACTTC	CASSLGGEQYF
.	TRBD1	TRBV5-1	TRBJ2-7	TGCGCCAGCAGCCCTACAGGGGGCAGGTACGAGCAGTACTTC	CASSPTGGRYEQYF
.	.	TRBV4-1	TRBJ2-3	TGCGCCAGCAGCCAAGCGATGTTCCGGGCTAGCACAGATACGCAGTATTTT	CASSQAMFRASTDTQYF
once	.	TRBV7-9	TRBJ1-2	TGTGCCAGCAGCTTAGAGGTCCAGCAGTATGGCTACACCTTC	CASSLEVQQYGYTF
.	.	TRBV12-1	TRBJ2-1	TGTGCCAGCAGCCTCACGCCACTAGCGGGGCTAGACAATGAGCAGTTCTTC	CASSLTPLAGLDNEQFF
.	.	TRBV4-1	TRBJ2-1	TGCGCCAGCAGCCAAATGGGGGGCCGAGGCTACAATGAGCAGTTCTTC	CASSQMGGRGYNEQFF
.	.	TRBV13	TRBJ2-3	TGTGCCAGCAGCTCGAAGAGGGAGAGCACAGATACGCAGTATTTT	CASSSKRESTDTQYF
.	.	TRBV28	TRBJ2-2	TGTGCCAGCAGCCCAATGGTGGAGGGGGAGCTGTTTTTT	CASSPMVEGELFF
.	.	TRBV5-1	TRBJ1-2	TGCGCCAGCAGCTTGGGTGGTGGCTATGGCTACACCTTC	CASSLGGGYGYTF
few	TRBD1	TRBV15	TRBJ1-6	TGTGCCACCGCTCTCCGGGACAGAAATTCACCCCTCCACTTT	CATALRDRNSPLHF
.	.	TRBV6-5	TRBJ1-1	TGTGCCAGCAGTTCGCCGGCGGGGGTGAACACTGAAGCTTTCTTT	CASSSPAGVNTEAFF
.	TRBD1	TRBV15	TRBJ2-1	TGTGCCACCAGCAGACCCCCAGGGGACAGACTCTACAATGAGCAGTTCTTC	CATSRPPGDRLYNEQFF
.	.	TRBV5-1	TRBJ2-3	TGCGCCAGCAGCTTACGACCTGTCCCAGATACGCAGTATTTT	CASSLRPVPDTQYF
.	.	TRBV7-6	TRBJ1-5	TGTGCCAGCAGCTTAGGGCAGGATAATCAGCCCCAGCATTTT	CASSLGQDNQPQHF
.	TRBD2	TRBV5-1	TRBJ2-3	TGCGCCAGCAGCCCAAGTAGCGGGGGGCGCACAGATACGCAGTATTTT	CASSPSSGGRTDTQYF